These 23 T cell receptor beta chains originate from one sample sequenced in a study of OX40 agonist ivuxolimab in advanced cancers. Repertoires were generated with immunoSEQ multiplex PCR, while TCRdb's copy carries only in-frame clones and drops some. The data contain around 40,000 clones, less than 90% of them singletons. The sequencing used CD4+ or CD8+ T cells sorted from blood, collected in a trial of the OX40 agonist ivuxolimab. These receptors were collected from an adult with an advanced solid tumor such as melanoma, head and neck, liver or kidney cancer.

This clone occurred once. The V call is TRBV7-3, the J call TRBJ2-1, with TRBD2 matching 9 bases. The length of the CDR3 is 14 residues. The V gene's germline CDR1 is SGHTA and CDR2 FQGTGA. J was trimmed by 7 bases and V by 3 bases; bases with no gene match: 4. The CDR3 reads CASSLGGRGNEQFF. The CDR3, as DNA: TGTGCCAGCAGCTTGGGCGGGAGGGGAAATGAGCAGTTCTTC.

This clone was recorded only once. The CDR3 nucleotides are TGTGCCAGCAGTTCCGGGACTAGGAGTGACGAGCAGTACTTC. Amino acids: CASSSGTRSDEQYF. The V call is TRBV5-4, the J call TRBJ2-7; 8 nucleotides align to TRBD2. This CDR3 contains 14 residues. V lost 5 bases, J lost 5 bases, and 9 bases stayed unmatched. CDR1 is SGHNT and CDR2 is YYREEE in the germline V gene (reference sequence).

V usage is TRBV2 and J usage is TRBJ1-1; D may be TRBD1 (6 bases). The CDR3 has 14 amino acids. Trimming shortened V by 1 base and J by 10 bases, and 16 bases separated the two germline ends. Germline CDR1 is SNHLY and CDR2 is FYNNEI. CDR3 sequence: CASSEEGGVEGAFF. The CDR3 DNA reads as TGTGCCAGCAGTGAAGAGGGGGGGGTGGAAGGAGCTTTCTTT.

DNA for the CDR3: TGCGCCAGCAGCCCGGAGGGGTCCAACAATGAGCAGTTCTTC. It translates to CASSPEGSNNEQFF. This chain joins TRBV5-1 and TRBJ2-1; D is possibly TRBD2 (6 bases). Trimming took 4 bases from V and 5 from J, leaving 13 bases between them. This CDR3 comprises 14 residues. Germline CDR1 reads SGHRS; CDR2 reads YFSETQ.

The chain employs TRBV19 and TRBJ1-4, with 9 bases lining up with TRBD1. The CDR3 sequence is 15 residues long. Trimming removed 4 bases from V and 4 bases from J; junction bases left unmatched: 4. Germline V lookup: CDR1 LNHDA, CDR2 SQIVND (reference sequence). The CDR3 loop reads CASSTRQGGNEKLFF. CDR3 nucleotide sequence: TGTGCCAGTAGTACCCGACAGGGGGGTAATGAAAAACTGTTTTTT.

The chain links TRBV13 to TRBJ2-2; 8 nucleotides match TRBD2. This CDR3 is built from 18 residues. Germline-derived CDR1 and CDR2 are PRHDT and FYEKMQ (reference sequence). V shed 4 bases, J shed 2 bases, and the junction held 12 bases outside the gene matches. CDR3 DNA sequence: TGTGCCAGCAGCTCCCGGGCGGGTAGCGGGGTTAACACCGGGGAGCTGTTTTTT. Translated: CASSSRAGSGVNTGELFF.

The J gene is TRBJ2-4, the V gene TRBV30, with a possible D match to TRBD1 (6 bases). Germline assignment: CDR1 GTSNPN and CDR2 SVGIG (reference sequence). The germline V and J ends were trimmed by 2 bases and 0 bases, with 11 bases remaining between them. The CDR3 consists of 15 residues. The CDR3: CAWSSTGLAKNIQYF. The CDR3 region has the DNA TGTGCCTGGAGTAGCACAGGGCTAGCCAAAAACATTCAGTACTTC.

J is TRBJ2-7 and V is TRBV5-4; 7 nucleotides match TRBD1. The V gene end was trimmed by 4 bases and the J gene end by 4 bases; junction bases not matched to a gene: 2. The CDR3 covers 12 residues. Germline values: CDR1 SGHNT, CDR2 YYREEE (reference sequence). CDR3 sequence reads: CASSLDRYEQYF. The CDR3 region has the DNA TGTGCCAGCAGCCTGGACAGGTACGAGCAGTACTTC.

J is TRBJ2-7 and V is TRBV5-1; possible D gene TRBD1, 5 bases. V lost 0 bases and J 5 bases, leaving 9 bases between the germline ends. Germline V gene data show CDR1 as SGHRS and CDR2 as YFSETQ. This CDR3 is 13 amino acids long. CDR3 coding DNA: TGCGCCAGCAGCTTGGGGGGCGGAAACGAGCAGTACTTC. It yields the protein CASSLGGGNEQYF.

V usage is TRBV6-7 and J usage is TRBJ1-1; TRBD1 might be the D (5 bases). Being an ORF, TRBV6-7 has a function that is uncertain. The CDR3 covers 12 residues. Trimming removed 6 bases from V and 1 base from J, with 6 bases in between. This chain's CDR3 is CASRDTNTEAFF. The DNA for the CDR3 is TGTGCCAGCAGGGACACGAACACTGAAGCTTTCTTT.

The rearrangement joins TRBV19 to TRBJ2-2; unclear D gene. CDR1 is LNHDA and CDR2 is SQIVND in the germline V gene (reference sequence). The CDR3 has 20 amino acids. Between the trimmed V and J ends, which lost 7 bases and 6 bases, there was a span of 33 bases. The DNA of the CDR3 is TGTGCCAGTACCCCCCTGTATCAGTCGAGACCTTCCCACGACTCCGGGGAGCTGTTTTTT. It codes for CASTPLYQSRPSHDSGELFF. The variable domain in full, with the rest retrieved from reference TRBV19 and TRBJ2-2, is DGGITQSPKYLFRKEGQNVTLSCEQNLNHDAMYWYRQDPGQGLRLIYYSQIVNDFQKGDIAEGYSVSREKKESFPLTVTSAQKNPTAFYLCASTPLYQSRPSHDSGELFFGEGSRLTVL.

This chain links TRBV6-1 with TRBJ2-5; D might be TRBD2 (6 bases). This CDR3 has 14 amino acids. Trimming pared 4 bases from V and 7 bases from J, leaving 16 bases between. The V gene's germline CDR1 is MNHNS and CDR2 SASEGT. CDR3 residues: CASSVTSYSGTQYF. CDR3 DNA sequence: TGTGCCAGCAGTGTAACTAGCTATTCTGGGACCCAGTACTTC.

The rearrangement links TRBV14 to TRBJ2-3; 8 bases line up with TRBD2. V shed 3 bases, J shed 1 base, and the junction held 3 bases outside the gene matches. This CDR3 region has 15 residues. Germline lookup yields CDR1 SGHDN and CDR2 FVKESK. CDR3 protein: CASSQLAGRTDTQYF. CDR3 DNA sequence: TGTGCCAGCAGCCAGTTAGCGGGACGCACAGATACGCAGTATTTT.

A single count supports this clone. V gene TRBV5-1 combines with J gene TRBJ2-3; D uncertain. Germline V gene sequence: CDR1 SGHRS, CDR2 YFSETQ. V shed 7 bases and J shed 0 bases, with 12 bases lying between them. This CDR3 comprises 14 residues. CDR3 DNA sequence: TGCGCCAGCGGCACGGCACGGAGCACAGATACGCAGTATTTT. Amino acid sequence: CASGTARSTDTQYF.

This clone has a single count. The CDR3 nucleotides read TGTGCCAGTACTCGATTCCCGGGACAGAACACTGAAGCTTTCTTT. It specifies CASTRFPGQNTEAFF. The chain uses TRBV19 and TRBJ1-1, with D maybe TRBD1 (6 bases). Germline lookup yields CDR1 LNHDA and CDR2 SQIVND (reference sequence). The CDR3 is 15 residues long. V was shortened by 7 bases and J by 1 base, with 16 bases between the two germline ends.

The chain recombines TRBV15 with TRBJ2-1; D call uncertain. Germline lookup yields CDR1 LNHNV and CDR2 YYDKDF (reference sequence). V was clipped by 9 bases and J by 2 bases, with 8 bases between them. CDR3 length: 12 residues. CDR3 residues: CATGIPYNEQFF. In DNA form, the CDR3 reads TGTGCCACAGGGATCCCCTACAATGAGCAGTTCTTC. The full variable domain, completed using reference TRBV15 and TRBJ2-1, is DAMVIQNPRYQVTQFGKPVTLSCSQTLNHNVMYWYQQKSSQAPKLLFHYYDKDFNNEADTPDNFQSRRPNTSFCFLDIRSPGLGDTAMYLCATGIPYNEQFFGPGTRLTVL.

V gene TRBV15 combines with J gene TRBJ2-7; 7 positions match TRBD2. V lost 5 bases, J lost 0 bases, and 13 bases stayed unmatched. This CDR3 has 17 residues. Germline V lookup: CDR1 LNHNV, CDR2 YYDKDF (reference sequence). The CDR3 sequence: CATSRRGSGPSSYEQYF. CDR3 nucleotide sequence: TGTGCCACCAGCCGTCGGGGTAGCGGGCCTAGCTCCTACGAGCAGTACTTC.

The gene calls are TRBV11-2 and TRBJ2-7; D ambiguous. This CDR3 has 14 amino acids. CDR1 and CDR2 from the germline V gene are SGHAT and FQNNGV. V gave up 5 bases and J gave up 6 bases, with 17 bases separating them. The CDR3 is CASSPPPLSSEQYF. Written as DNA, the CDR3 is TGTGCCAGCAGCCCTCCCCCACTATCCAGCGAGCAGTACTTC.

The V and J genes are TRBV2 and TRBJ2-2; D may be TRBD2 (5 bases). Germline V gene sequence: CDR1 SNHLY, CDR2 FYNNEI. V gave up 5 bases and J gave up 3 bases, with 10 bases separating them. CDR3 length equals 14 residues. The CDR3 loop reads CASSRTGDTGELFF. In DNA, the CDR3 is TGTGCCAGCAGTCGGACCGGGGACACCGGGGAGCTGTTTTTT.

V usage is TRBV29-1 and J usage is TRBJ2-5; 8 bases line up with TRBD2. This CDR3 is built from 13 residues. Germline values: CDR1 SQVTM, CDR2 ANQGSEA. Losses at the gene ends were 7 bases for V and 5 bases for J; bases not matched to a gene: 9. The CDR3, as DNA: TGCAGCGCGGGGGGGCTGGGTTCGGAGACCCAGTACTTC. This encodes CSAGGLGSETQYF.

This rearrangement joins TRBV11-3 to TRBJ2-1, with TRBD1 as a possible D gene (5 bases). The CDR3 sequence is 15 residues long. The V end lost 0 bases, the J end lost 8 bases, and 14 bases lay between the germline ends. The germline V gene encodes CDR1 SGHNT and CDR2 YENEEA. The CDR3 is CASSLDLAGIDEQFF. In DNA form, the CDR3 reads TGTGCCAGCAGCTTAGATTTGGCAGGGATAGATGAGCAGTTCTTC.

This sequence joins TRBV19 and TRBJ1-1; 10 bases align to TRBD1. V shed 7 bases and J 5 bases; nucleotides not matched to a gene: 7. The CDR3 extends over 14 amino acids. Per germline, CDR1 LNHDA and CDR2 SQIVND (reference sequence). CDR3 sequence reads: CASTHDRGRTEAFF. Here the CDR3 DNA reads TGTGCCAGTACCCACGACAGGGGGCGAACTGAAGCTTTCTTT.

The gene calls are TRBV19 and TRBJ1-5; 9 bases map to TRBD1. The CDR3 is made up of 15 amino acids. Germline lookup yields CDR1 LNHDA and CDR2 SQIVND (reference sequence). V shed 5 bases, J shed 4 bases, and the junction held 6 bases outside the gene matches. CDR3: CASSAVGQGNQPQHF. In DNA, the CDR3 is TGTGCCAGTAGTGCGGTCGGACAGGGGAATCAGCCCCAGCATTTT.